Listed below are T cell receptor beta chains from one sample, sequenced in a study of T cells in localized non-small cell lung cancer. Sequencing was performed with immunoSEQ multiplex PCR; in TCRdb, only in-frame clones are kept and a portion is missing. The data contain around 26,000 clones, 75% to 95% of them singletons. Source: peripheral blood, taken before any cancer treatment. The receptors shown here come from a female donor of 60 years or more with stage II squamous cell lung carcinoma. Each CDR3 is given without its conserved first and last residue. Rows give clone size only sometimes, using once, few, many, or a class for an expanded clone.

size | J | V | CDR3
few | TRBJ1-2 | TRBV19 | ASSPTRPGDRGYGYT
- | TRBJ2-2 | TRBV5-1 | ASSVGQGELF
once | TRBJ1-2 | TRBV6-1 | ASSFGRNYGYT
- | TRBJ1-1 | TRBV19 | ASSEGGNTEAF
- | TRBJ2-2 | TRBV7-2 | ASIDAAQRVSNTGELF
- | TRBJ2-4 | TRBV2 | ASSEALGLAKNIQY
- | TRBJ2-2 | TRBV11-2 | ASSAGPAGTGELF
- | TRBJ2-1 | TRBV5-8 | ASSLRLVANYNEQF
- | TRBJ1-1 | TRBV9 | ASSVGQPNTEAF
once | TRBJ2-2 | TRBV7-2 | ASSLVGMGTGELF
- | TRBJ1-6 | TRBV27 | ASSLSGGRRDRSPLH